One sample yielded the 9 T cell receptor beta chains listed below, sequenced in a study of OX40 agonist ivuxolimab in advanced cancers. Measured with immunoSEQ multiplex PCR; TCRdb has only the in-frame clones, and not every one. The table lists 35,000 to 45,000 clones, about 86% of them singletons. The input for sequencing was CD4+ or CD8+ T cells sorted from blood, taken in a trial of the OX40 agonist ivuxolimab. These TCRs come from an adult with an advanced solid tumor such as melanoma, head and neck, liver or kidney cancer.

Here the CDR3 reads CASSLSPELGEQFF. The CDR3 DNA follows: TGTGCCAGCAGTTTATCTCCAGAGCTCGGTGAGCAGTTCTTC. The rearrangement links TRBV28 to TRBJ2-1; no clear D gene. V was clipped by 1 base and J by 9 bases, with 13 bases between them. The CDR3 has 14 amino acids. Germline CDR1 and CDR2: MDHEN and SYDVKM.

V gene TRBV10-3 combines with J gene TRBJ1-1, with 7 bases identical to TRBD1. After removal of 0 bases from V and 0 bases from J, the junction contained 7 bases not matched to a gene. In germline, CDR1 is ENHRY, CDR2 SYGVKD. This CDR3 spans 17 amino acids. The chain's CDR3 is CAISESRTGGMNTEAFF. In DNA form, the CDR3 reads TGTGCCATCAGTGAGTCCAGGACAGGAGGTATGAACACTGAAGCTTTCTTT.

The V and J genes are TRBV15 and TRBJ2-3; D gene unclear. Trimming removed 4 bases at V and 6 bases at J, with 17 bases between. Germline assignment: CDR1 LNHNV and CDR2 YYDKDF (reference sequence). This CDR3 spans 15 amino acids. CDR3 DNA sequence: TGTGCCACCAGCATGGGAACAGCAAGATGGGATACGCAGTATTTT. Its protein product is CATSMGTARWDTQYF. Full variable domain (outside the CDR3, taken from reference TRBV15 and TRBJ2-3): DAMVIQNPRYQVTQFGKPVTLSCSQTLNHNVMYWYQQKSSQAPKLLFHYYDKDFNNEADTPDNFQSRRPNTSFCFLDIRSPGLGDTAMYLCATSMGTARWDTQYFGPGTRLTVL.

The rearrangement uses TRBV5-1 and TRBJ2-5; D unresolved. Trimming removed 4 bases at V and 2 bases at J, with 9 bases between. CDR1 and CDR2 (germline): SGHRS, YFSETQ. The CDR3 sequence is 13 residues long. The CDR3 protein is CASSPNPQETQYF. The CDR3 nucleotides read TGCGCCAGCAGCCCAAACCCTCAAGAGACCCAGTACTTC.

The V gene is TRBV9, the J gene TRBJ1-3; 11 nucleotides agree with TRBD1. CDR3 length: 15 amino acids. V gave up 5 bases and J gave up 4 bases; unmatched junction bases: 5. Germline CDR1 reads SGDLS; CDR2 reads YYNGEE. Here the CDR3 reads CASSGQGARGNTIYF. Here the CDR3 DNA reads TGTGCCAGCAGTGGACAGGGGGCGCGAGGAAACACCATATATTTT.

The chain is built from TRBV19 and TRBJ2-5; TRBD1 might be the D (5 bases). Germline CDR1 is LNHDA and CDR2 is SQIVND (reference sequence). The CDR3 contains 15 residues. Trimming shortened V by 0 bases and J by 5 bases, and 13 bases separated the two germline ends. The CDR3 reads CASSIDLGEWETQYF. CDR3 sequence (DNA): TGTGCCAGTAGTATAGATCTAGGGGAATGGGAGACCCAGTACTTC.

The rearrangement uses TRBV10-2 and TRBJ1-2; D unresolved. Trimming stripped 4 bases from V and 6 bases from J, with 18 bases between. Germline V lookup: CDR1 WSHSY, CDR2 SAAADI. The CDR3 covers 15 residues. The CDR3 loop reads CASSGGETPRNGYTF. CDR3 coding DNA: TGCGCCAGCAGTGGCGGCGAAACCCCGAGGAATGGCTACACCTTC.

Worth noting for this clone: This sample also contains other DNA sequences that code for the same CDR3. The chain couples TRBV7-6 to TRBJ2-5; no firm D call. Per germline, CDR1 SGHVS and CDR2 FNYEAQ. The V and J ends lost 0 bases and 2 bases respectively, with 4 bases between them. The CDR3 contains 13 residues. CDR3 region: CASSLARQETQYF. The CDR3 region has the DNA TGTGCCAGCAGCTTAGCCAGACAAGAGACCCAGTACTTC.

This chain uses TRBV19 with TRBJ2-3; 10 bases align to TRBD1. Germline CDR1 is LNHDA and CDR2 is SQIVND (reference sequence). This CDR3 is 14 amino acids long. With 6 bases clipped from V and 3 bases from J, the junction kept 3 bases outside the gene matches. The CDR3 protein is CASSRQGATDTQYF. The CDR3 DNA sequence: TGTGCCAGTAGCCGACAGGGGGCGACAGATACGCAGTATTTT.